Following are 32 T cell receptor beta chains from one sample sequenced in a study of cytomegalovirus exposure and HLA in healthy donors. Primers: 60 Vbeta forward and 13 Jbeta reverse. Profiling relied on immunoSEQ multiplex PCR, and the TCRdb table lists in-frame clones only, not all of them. The sample carries about 170,000 clones, approximately 84% recorded once. The sequenced sample consisted of PBMCs. The receptor set was obtained from a man between 18 and 29 years old in good health and CMV-seropositive.

This chain connects TRBV4-2 to TRBJ1-1; 8 bases agree with TRBD1. CDR3 length: 15 residues. From germline, CDR1 is LGHNA and CDR2 YNFKEQ. V dropped 1 base and J dropped 4; count of bases not matched to a gene: 5. Here the CDR3 reads CASSQGFQGATEAFF. The CDR3 bases are TGTGCCAGCAGCCAAGGATTCCAGGGGGCCACTGAAGCTTTCTTT.

The V call is TRBV7-2, the J call TRBJ1-2; the D is unclear. Trimming pared 3 bases from V and 2 bases from J, leaving 10 bases between. The CDR3 contains 14 residues. Germline assignment: CDR1 SGHTA and CDR2 FQGNSA. CDR3 amino acids: CASSFARENYGYTF. DNA of the CDR3: TGTGCCAGCAGCTTTGCCCGGGAGAACTATGGCTACACCTTC.

The CDR3 loop reads CASSPRLLAGGSTDTQYF. The CDR3 DNA reads as TGTGCCAGCAGCCCCCGACTCCTAGCGGGGGGGAGCACAGATACGCAGTATTTT. The rearrangement links TRBV11-3 to TRBJ2-3, with 12 bases lining up with TRBD2. V trimming: 5 bases; J trimming: 0 bases; junction bases outside the gene matches: 9. The CDR3 has 18 amino acids. Germline values: CDR1 SGHNT, CDR2 YENEEA.

This CDR3 reads CAWTQSGGGYGYTF. The CDR3 nucleotides are TGTGCCTGGACCCAATCAGGGGGCGGCTATGGCTACACCTTC. V gene TRBV30 combines with J gene TRBJ1-2; 8 positions match TRBD1. The ends lost 4 bases at V and 4 bases at J; junction bases unmatched: 8. Germline V gene lookup returns CDR1 GTSNPN and CDR2 SVGIG (reference sequence). This CDR3 spans 14 amino acids. Full variable domain (remainder filled in from reference TRBV30 and TRBJ1-2): SQTIHQWPATLVQPVGSPLSLECTVEGTSNPNLYWYRQAAGRGLQLLFYSVGIGQISSEVPQNLSASRPQDRQFILSSKKLLLSDSGFYLCAWTQSGGGYGYTFGSGTRLTVV.

The chain is built from TRBV2 and TRBJ2-3; 7 nucleotides align to TRBD2. V shed 3 bases and J 0 bases; nucleotides not matched to a gene: 6. Germline V gives CDR1 SNHLY, CDR2 FYNNEI. CDR3 length equals 16 residues. This CDR3 is CASSDLLRGSTDTQYF. In DNA form, the CDR3 reads TGTGCCAGCAGTGATCTATTGCGGGGGAGCACAGATACGCAGTATTTT.

The chain links TRBV6-5 to TRBJ2-3; TRBD1 matches 7 bases. CDR3 length: 15 residues. After removal of 0 bases from V and 10 bases from J, the junction contained 10 bases not matched to a gene. CDR1 is MNHEY, CDR2 SVGAGI, per germline. Here the CDR3 DNA reads TGTGCCAGCAGTTACTCCCGACAGGGAGAATACCCGCAGTATTTT. It is translated as CASSYSRQGEYPQYF.

The chain links TRBV4-3 to TRBJ2-5; tentative D call: TRBD2 (6 bases). V was pared by 0 bases and J by 11 bases, with 10 bases between. The CDR3 spans 12 residues. Per germline, CDR1 LGHNA and CDR2 YSLEER. The CDR3 is CASSQDGGAQYF. The CDR3 DNA sequence: TGCGCCAGCAGCCAAGATGGCGGGGCTCAGTACTTC.

The chain uses TRBV30 and TRBJ1-1, with D tentatively TRBD1 (5 bases). V dropped 5 bases and J dropped 1 base, with 8 bases sitting between them. The CDR3 consists of 12 residues. The germline V gene encodes CDR1 GTSNPN and CDR2 SVGIG (reference sequence). CDR3 DNA: TGTGCCTGGGGACACCCGAACACTGAAGCTTTCTTT. Translation gives CAWGHPNTEAFF.

The chain uses TRBV30 and TRBJ1-5, with 10 bases fitting TRBD1. In germline, CDR1 is GTSNPN, CDR2 SVGIG (reference sequence). The CDR3 is 16 amino acids. With 3 bases clipped from V and 1 base from J, the junction kept 6 bases outside the gene matches. This chain's CDR3 is CAWSATGGWSNQPQHF. For the CDR3, the DNA is TGTGCCTGGAGCGCGACAGGGGGCTGGAGCAATCAGCCCCAGCATTTT.

The rearrangement joins TRBV18 to TRBJ1-1; the D is unclear. The CDR3 loop spans 14 amino acids. CDR1 is KGHSH and CDR2 is LQKENI in the germline V gene. Deletions cut 3 bases from V and 11 bases from J, with 19 bases between. The DNA for the CDR3 is TGTGCCAGCTCACCCTCATTCCCCCGGGGTGAGGCTTTCTTT. It specifies CASSPSFPRGEAFF.

The V gene is TRBV10-3, the J gene TRBJ2-7; D is possibly TRBD1 (6 bases). Trimming removed 3 bases from V and 7 bases from J, with 10 bases in between. Germline loops: CDR1 ENHRY, CDR2 SYGVKD. The CDR3 runs to 12 residues. The CDR3 region has the DNA TGTGCCATCAGTGAAAACGACAGGGAGCAGTACTTC. This sequence encodes CAISENDREQYF.

V usage is TRBV4-3 and J usage is TRBJ1-4; a possible D gene is TRBD1 (5 bases). The V end was cut by 0 bases, the J end by 6 bases, with 14 bases between. The germline gives CDR1 LGHNA, CDR2 YSLEER. This CDR3 region has 16 residues. CDR3 sequence reads: CASSQDLGRWDEKLFF. CDR3 sequence (DNA): TGCGCCAGCAGCCAAGATCTGGGGCGGTGGGATGAAAAACTGTTTTTT.

J is TRBJ2-5 and V is TRBV7-9; D perhaps matches TRBD2 (6 bases). CDR1 is SEHNR, CDR2 FQNEAQ, per germline (reference sequence). The V end was cut by 4 bases, the J end by 1 base, with 10 bases between. The CDR3 loop spans 14 amino acids. This CDR3 reads CASSYAGLQETQYF. The DNA for the CDR3 is TGTGCCAGCAGCTACGCGGGACTCCAAGAGACCCAGTACTTC.

V gene TRBV5-6 combines with J gene TRBJ2-1; D remains unclear. The CDR3 has 13 amino acids. With 1 base removed from V and 9 bases from J, the gap between germline ends came to 11 bases. Germline V gene sequence: CDR1 SGHDT, CDR2 YYEEEE. The CDR3 here is CASSLRLNFEQFF. DNA for the CDR3: TGTGCCAGCAGCTTGCGTCTCAACTTTGAGCAGTTCTTC.

The chain couples TRBV6-5 to TRBJ2-7; TRBD1 agrees at 11 bases. The trim removed 5 bases at V and 4 bases at J, leaving 7 bases unmatched. Germline V gene lookup returns CDR1 MNHEY and CDR2 SVGAGI. The CDR3 spans 15 residues. CDR3 protein: CASSLAGTGGYEQYF. The CDR3 region has the DNA TGTGCCAGCAGTCTCGCCGGGACAGGGGGGTACGAGCAGTACTTC.

This chain uses TRBV9 with TRBJ1-2; 7 positions agree with TRBD1. This CDR3 contains 15 residues. J gave up 5 bases and V 2 bases, and 9 bases lay outside the gene matches. CDR1 SGDLS and CDR2 YYNGEE come from the germline V gene. The CDR3 sequence is CASSVTDRQGYGYTF. DNA of the CDR3: TGTGCCAGCAGCGTGACAGACAGACAGGGTTATGGCTACACCTTC.

The chain couples TRBV6-1 to TRBJ2-1; 16 bases are a match to TRBD2. With V trimmed by 7 bases and J by 7 bases, 4 bases remained unmatched. The CDR3 sequence is 15 residues long. Per germline, CDR1 MNHNS and CDR2 SASEGT. CDR3 sequence (DNA): TGTGCCAGCAAGGGACTAGCGGGGGGGAGGAATGAGCAGTTCTTC. Its translation is CASKGLAGGRNEQFF.

V and J are TRBV5-8 and TRBJ2-3; the match to TRBD1 covers 8 bases. This CDR3 region has 16 residues. The junction had 8 bases not matched to a gene; V was cut back by 1 base and J by 4 bases. Germline V lookup: CDR1 SGHTS, CDR2 YDEGEE. CDR3 amino acids: CASSLRQGAGSDTQYF. CDR3 nucleotide sequence: TGTGCCAGCAGCTTGAGGCAGGGGGCAGGGTCAGATACGCAGTATTTT. Full variable domain (rest looked up from reference TRBV5-8 and TRBJ2-3): EAGVTQSPTHLIKTRGQQATLRCSPISGHTSVYWYQQALGLGLQFLLWYDEGEERNRGNFPPRFSGRQFPNYSSELNVNALELEDSALYLCASSLRQGAGSDTQYFGPGTRLTVL.

The V and J genes are TRBV7-6 and TRBJ2-6; a possible D gene is TRBD2 (7 bases). Germline loops: CDR1 SGHVS, CDR2 FNYEAQ. The CDR3 is 18 residues long. The V gene lost 3 bases and the J gene lost 0 bases, with 15 bases spanning the gap. CDR3 residues: CASSFRGAGASGANVLTF. The CDR3, as DNA: TGTGCCAGCAGCTTTCGGGGGGCGGGGGCCTCTGGGGCCAACGTCCTGACTTTC. Using reference TRBV7-6 and TRBJ2-6 for the parts outside the CDR3, the full variable domain is GAGVSQSPRYKVTKRGQDVALRCDPISGHVSLYWYRQALGQGPEFLTYFNYEAQQDKSGLPNDRFSAERPEGSISTLTIQRTEQRDSAMYRCASSFRGAGASGANVLTFGAGSRLTVL.

This chain connects TRBV27 to TRBJ1-2; weak D call: TRBD1 (5 bases). Germline CDR1 and CDR2: MNHEY and SMNVEV (reference sequence). The V end was cut by 8 bases, the J end by 3 bases, with 13 bases between. This CDR3 has 13 residues. CDR3 nucleotide sequence: TGTGCCAGCGCCAGGGCCCCGTACTATGGCTACACCTTC. As protein: CASARAPYYGYTF.

There are many counts of this clone. J is TRBJ2-7 and V is TRBV5-5; no clear D gene. CDR1 is SGHKS and CDR2 is YYEKEE in the germline V gene (reference sequence). Trimming removed 1 base from V and 5 bases from J, with 7 bases in between. The length of the CDR3 is 12 residues. DNA of the CDR3: TGTGCCAGCAGCTTGTGGCAGGACGAGCAGTACTTC. It specifies CASSLWQDEQYF.

The chain links TRBV6-4 to TRBJ1-4; the D gene is possibly TRBD1 (5 bases). The germline CDR1 and CDR2 sequences are MRHNA and SNTAGT. CDR3 size: 19 residues. Trimming removed 0 bases from V and 5 bases from J, with 22 bases in between. CDR3 protein: CASSDSWRGSGSWNEKLFF. The CDR3 DNA follows: TGTGCCAGCAGTGACTCTTGGAGGGGTTCGGGAAGTTGGAATGAAAAACTGTTTTTT.

V gene TRBV7-2 combines with J gene TRBJ1-2; perhaps TRBD1 as D (6 bases). V shed 3 bases and J shed 4 bases, with 12 bases lying between them. CDR1 SGHTA and CDR2 FQGNSA come from the germline V gene. The CDR3 length is 14 residues. CDR3 DNA: TGTGCCAGCAGCTTGAACAGGGAAAGCTATGGCTACACCTTC. This sequence encodes CASSLNRESYGYTF.

The table lists this clone with a count of one. The CDR3 DNA reads TGTGCCAGCAGCCCGGAGGGTGAGCAGTTCTTC. Translating it yields CASSPEGEQFF. V gene TRBV7-2 combines with J gene TRBJ2-1; D may be TRBD2 (6 bases). CDR3 length equals 11 residues. V was shortened by 5 bases and J by 9 bases, with 8 bases between the two germline ends. The germline V gene has CDR1 SGHTA and CDR2 FQGNSA.

The rearrangement uses TRBV4-2 and TRBJ1-2; D might be TRBD1 (6 bases). CDR3 length equals 16 residues. Deletions cut 0 bases from V and 6 bases from J, with 17 bases between. The germline V gene has CDR1 LGHNA and CDR2 YNFKEQ. Here the CDR3 DNA reads TGTGCCAGCAGCCAAGATACTTCCAGGGGAGTAGATGGCTACACCTTC. This encodes CASSQDTSRGVDGYTF.

The chain has TRBV5-1 and TRBJ2-1, with D maybe TRBD2 (5 bases). With 0 bases removed from V and 7 bases from J, the gap between germline ends came to 14 bases. Per germline, CDR1 SGHRS and CDR2 YFSETQ. The CDR3 runs to 15 residues. CDR3 sequence reads: CASSLVEALRNEQFF. CDR3 in DNA: TGCGCCAGCAGCTTGGTGGAGGCCCTGCGGAATGAGCAGTTCTTC.

This rearrangement joins TRBV9 to TRBJ2-5; 13 bases are shared with TRBD2. The V gene end was trimmed by 4 bases and the J gene end by 3 bases; junction bases not matched to a gene: 9. CDR1 SGDLS and CDR2 YYNGEE come from the germline V gene. The CDR3 consists of 17 residues. Here the CDR3 DNA reads TGTGCCAGCAGCCCTCGTCCCGGACTAGCGGGGGAAGAGACCCAGTACTTC. It yields the protein CASSPRPGLAGEETQYF.

This chain links TRBV4-3 with TRBJ2-3, with D possibly TRBD1 on 6 matching bases. The length of the CDR3 is 16 residues. Between the trimmed V and J ends, which lost 1 base and 2 bases, there was a span of 13 bases. The germline gives CDR1 LGHNA, CDR2 YSLEER. As DNA, the CDR3 is TGCGCCAGCAGCCAAGTCGCAGGGACACACACAGATACGCAGTATTTT. It specifies CASSQVAGTHTDTQYF.

The V and J genes are TRBV7-9 and TRBJ2-6, with D perhaps matching TRBD1 (7 bases). Germline CDR1 is SEHNR and CDR2 is FQNEAQ (reference sequence). V lost 5 bases and J lost 1, with 12 bases in between. The CDR3 is 16 amino acids. CDR3 nucleotide sequence: TGTGCCAGCAGCCGACAGGGACTTTCTGGGGCCAACGTCCTGACTTTC. Amino acid sequence: CASSRQGLSGANVLTF.

The J gene is TRBJ2-1, the V gene TRBV6-4; D perhaps matches TRBD1 (6 bases). CDR1 is MRHNA and CDR2 is SNTAGT in the germline V gene. This CDR3 has 13 residues. With 4 bases removed from V and 10 bases from J, the gap between germline ends came to 14 bases. The CDR3 DNA reads TGTGCCAGCAGTGCCCAGGGGATTGGGGAGCAGTTCTTC. Encoded protein: CASSAQGIGEQFF.

The CDR3 sequence is CASSTEQGGSPLHF. Here the CDR3 DNA reads TGTGCCAGCAGCACCGAGCAGGGGGGATCACCCCTCCACTTT. This rearrangement joins TRBV7-8 to TRBJ1-6; TRBD1 aligns across 7 bases. The V and J ends lost 5 bases and 10 bases, in that order; junction bases with no gene match: 8. The CDR3 is 14 residues long. Per the germline V gene, CDR1 is SGHVS and CDR2 is FQNEAQ.

V and J are TRBV19 and TRBJ2-1, with TRBD1 matching over 9 bases. The CDR3 has 14 residues. Losses at the gene ends were 7 bases for V and 6 bases for J; bases not matched to a gene: 7. The germline CDR1 and CDR2 sequences are LNHDA and SQIVND (reference sequence). CDR3 protein: CASTLGTGSNEQFF. The CDR3 coding sequence is TGTGCCAGTACTCTCGGGACAGGGTCCAATGAGCAGTTCTTC.